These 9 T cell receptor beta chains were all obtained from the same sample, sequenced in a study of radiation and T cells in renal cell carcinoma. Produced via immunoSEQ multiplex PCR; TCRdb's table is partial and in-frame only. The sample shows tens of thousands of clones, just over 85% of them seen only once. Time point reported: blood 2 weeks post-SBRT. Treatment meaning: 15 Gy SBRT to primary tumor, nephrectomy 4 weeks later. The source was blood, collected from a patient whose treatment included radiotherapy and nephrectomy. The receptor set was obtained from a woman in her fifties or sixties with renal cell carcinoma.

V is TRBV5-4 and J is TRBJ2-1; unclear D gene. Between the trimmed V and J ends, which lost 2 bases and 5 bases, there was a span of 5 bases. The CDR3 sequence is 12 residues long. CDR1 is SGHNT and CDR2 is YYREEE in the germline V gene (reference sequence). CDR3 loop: CASSLRDNEQFF. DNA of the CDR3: TGTGCCAGCAGCTTAAGAGACAATGAGCAGTTCTTC.

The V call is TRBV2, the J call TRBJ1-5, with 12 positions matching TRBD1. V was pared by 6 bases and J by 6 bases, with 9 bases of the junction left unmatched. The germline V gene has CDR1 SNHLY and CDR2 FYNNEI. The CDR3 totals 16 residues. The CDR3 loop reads CASRGGTGGEGQPQHF. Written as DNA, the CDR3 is TGTGCCAGCAGGGGAGGGACAGGGGGCGAGGGTCAGCCCCAGCATTTT.

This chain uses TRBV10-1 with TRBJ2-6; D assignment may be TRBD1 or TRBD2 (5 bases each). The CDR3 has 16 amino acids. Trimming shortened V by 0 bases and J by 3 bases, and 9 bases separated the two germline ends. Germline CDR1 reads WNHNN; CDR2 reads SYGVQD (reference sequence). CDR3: CASSESWGSGANVLTF. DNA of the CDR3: TGCGCCAGCAGTGAGTCGTGGGGGAGTGGGGCCAACGTCCTGACTTTC.

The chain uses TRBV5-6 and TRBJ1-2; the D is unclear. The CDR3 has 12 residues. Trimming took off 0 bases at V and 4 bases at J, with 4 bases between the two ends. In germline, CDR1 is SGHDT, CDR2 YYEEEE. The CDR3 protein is CASSLARYGYTF. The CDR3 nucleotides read TGTGCCAGCAGCTTGGCGCGCTATGGCTACACCTTC.

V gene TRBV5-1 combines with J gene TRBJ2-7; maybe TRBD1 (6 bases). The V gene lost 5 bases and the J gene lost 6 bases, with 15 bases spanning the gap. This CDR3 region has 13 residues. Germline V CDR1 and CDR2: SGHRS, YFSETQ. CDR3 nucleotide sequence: TGCGCCAGCAGGGCAGGGGACATCGGCGAGCAGTACTTC. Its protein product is CASRAGDIGEQYF.

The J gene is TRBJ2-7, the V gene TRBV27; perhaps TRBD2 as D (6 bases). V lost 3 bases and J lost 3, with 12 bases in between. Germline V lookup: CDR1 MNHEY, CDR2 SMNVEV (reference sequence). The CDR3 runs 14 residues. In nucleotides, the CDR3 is TGTGCCAGCAGTTTTAGCGGAGCCGGCTACGAGCAGTACTTC. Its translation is CASSFSGAGYEQYF.

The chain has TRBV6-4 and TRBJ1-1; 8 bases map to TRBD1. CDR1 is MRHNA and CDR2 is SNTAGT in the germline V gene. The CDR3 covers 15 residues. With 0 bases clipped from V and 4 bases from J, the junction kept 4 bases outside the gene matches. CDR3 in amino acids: CASSDSAGGTTEAFF. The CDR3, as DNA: TGTGCCAGCAGTGACTCCGCAGGGGGCACCACTGAAGCTTTCTTT.

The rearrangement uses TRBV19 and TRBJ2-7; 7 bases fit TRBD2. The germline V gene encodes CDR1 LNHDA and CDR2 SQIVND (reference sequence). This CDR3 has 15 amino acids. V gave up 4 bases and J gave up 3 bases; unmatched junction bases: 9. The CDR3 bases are TGTGCCAGTAGTACCTCTAGCGGAGATTTCTACGAGCAGTACTTC. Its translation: CASSTSSGDFYEQYF.

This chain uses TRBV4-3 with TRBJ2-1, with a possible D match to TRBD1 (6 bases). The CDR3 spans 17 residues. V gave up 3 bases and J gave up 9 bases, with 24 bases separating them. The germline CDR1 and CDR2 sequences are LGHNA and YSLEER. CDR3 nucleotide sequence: TGCGCCAGCAGCCAGGTCCGAGGGGGTGATTATCGGGGTGAGCAGTTCTTC. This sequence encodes CASSQVRGGDYRGEQFF.